The 9 T cell receptor beta chains reported below all come from one sample, sequenced in a study of T cell responses to AZD1222 COVID-19 vaccine. Libraries were prepared by immunoSEQ multiplex PCR; TCRdb keeps only in-frame clonotypes and omits some of them. This sample yields more than 95,000 clones, of which 85% to 90% are seen a single time; over 8.5% belongs to the top ten. The sequencing here drew on peripheral blood, taken on day 0 of AZD1222 vaccination. The receptor source for this set is an adult in good health.

This chain links TRBV27 with TRBJ2-3; D is possibly TRBD1 (6 bases). The V gene's germline CDR1 is MNHEY and CDR2 SMNVEV (reference sequence). Between the trimmed V and J ends, which lost 0 bases and 9 bases, there was a span of 10 bases. The CDR3 covers 13 residues. The CDR3 spells CASSLSGQGTQYF. The CDR3 nucleotides are TGTGCCAGCAGTTTATCCGGGCAGGGGACGCAGTATTTT.

The rearrangement joins TRBV4-1 to TRBJ2-1; 9 bases align to TRBD2. The ends lost 0 bases at V and 3 bases at J; junction bases unmatched: 3. Per germline, CDR1 MGHRA and CDR2 YSYEKL. The CDR3 spans 16 residues. As DNA, the CDR3 is TGCGCCAGCAGCCAAGATTCTAGCGGGATCTACAATGAGCAGTTCTTC. Translating gives CASSQDSSGIYNEQFF.

J is TRBJ2-7 and V is TRBV2; D not certain. Trimming took 3 bases from V and 7 from J, leaving 7 bases between them. The CDR3 runs 11 residues. Looked up from germline, CDR1 is SNHLY and CDR2 is FYNNEI. DNA of the CDR3: TGTGCCAGCAGTGAGGAGAGTGAGCAGTACTTC. Amino acid sequence: CASSEESEQYF. The full variable domain, in which reference TRBV2 and TRBJ2-7 provide the parts outside the CDR3, is EPEVTQTPSHQVTQMGQEVILRCVPISNHLYFYWYRQILGQKVEFLVSFYNNEISEKSEIFDDQFSVERPDGSNFTLKIRSTKLEDSAMYFCASSEESEQYFGPGTRLTVT.

The chain joins TRBV6-5 to TRBJ1-1; D is possibly TRBD1 (6 bases). This CDR3 comprises 13 residues. Trimming stripped 7 bases from V and 2 bases from J, with 11 bases between. Per the germline V gene, CDR1 is MNHEY and CDR2 is SVGAGI. In DNA, the CDR3 is TGTGCCAGCATGGTCAGGGGAAACACTGAAGCTTTCTTT. Amino acid sequence: CASMVRGNTEAFF.

This rearrangement joins TRBV6-5 to TRBJ1-5, with D perhaps matching TRBD1 (5 bases). CDR1 is MNHEY, CDR2 SVGAGI, per germline. V shed 2 bases and J shed 0 bases, with 5 bases lying between them. CDR3 length equals 14 residues. As DNA, the CDR3 is TGTGCCAGCAGTTACCAGGGTAGCAATCAGCCCCAGCATTTT. Its protein is CASSYQGSNQPQHF.

The chain couples TRBV12-5 to TRBJ1-2; D may be TRBD1 (6 bases). V was clipped by 3 bases and J by 3 bases, with 14 bases between them. Germline V gene data show CDR1 as LGHNT and CDR2 as FRNRAP. The length of the CDR3 is 15 residues. CDR3 amino acids: CASGFRRGGDYGYTF. The CDR3 DNA sequence: TGTGCTAGTGGTTTCCGCAGGGGAGGTGACTATGGCTACACCTTC.

The chain employs TRBV3-1 (or the pseudogene TRBV3-2) and TRBJ1-1, with D uncertain. This CDR3 is 14 amino acids long. V was cut by 6 bases and J by 1 base, with 12 bases left in between. Germline CDR1 and CDR2: LGHDT and YNNKEL (reference sequence). CDR3 amino acids: CASRGPLKNTEAFF. The DNA of the CDR3 is TGTGCCAGCAGGGGCCCACTCAAGAACACTGAAGCTTTCTTT.

This chain uses TRBV28 with TRBJ1-5, with 8 bases aligning to TRBD1. V trimming: 7 bases; J trimming: 4 bases; junction bases outside the gene matches: 12. The germline V gene encodes CDR1 MDHEN and CDR2 SYDVKM. The CDR3 is 16 amino acids. The CDR3 sequence: CASKRSGTGDNQPQHF. Written as DNA, the CDR3 is TGTGCCAGCAAACGATCCGGGACAGGAGATAATCAGCCCCAGCATTTT.

The chain joins TRBV6-5 to TRBJ2-7, with 8 bases lining up with TRBD1. This CDR3 region has 14 residues. Trimming removed 4 bases from V and 2 bases from J; junction bases left unmatched: 4. The germline V gene encodes CDR1 MNHEY and CDR2 SVGAGI. CDR3 nucleotide sequence: TGTGCCAGCAGTTCCTACAGGGGGGCCTACGAGCAGTACTTC. Translated: CASSSYRGAYEQYF.